These 19 T cell receptor beta chains were all obtained from the same sample, sequenced in a study of cytomegalovirus exposure and HLA in healthy donors. Clones were sequenced by immunoSEQ multiplex PCR, and TCRdb holds only the in-frame ones, with some missing. The data hold 110,000 or so clones, with 88% observed a single time. The sequencing sample was made of PBMCs. The receptors were sampled from a young man in good health and CMV-seropositive.

The chain employs TRBV19 and TRBJ2-7; D gene unclear. Germline assignment: CDR1 LNHDA and CDR2 SQIVND (reference sequence). The CDR3 runs to 14 residues. Trimming stripped 4 bases from V and 4 bases from J, with 14 bases between. The CDR3 DNA is TGTGCCAGTAGTAGAGAAACAAATCAATACGAGCAGTACTTC. This translates into CASSRETNQYEQYF.

The gene calls are TRBV28 and TRBJ2-2; no firm D call. Germline V CDR1 and CDR2: MDHEN, SYDVKM. The ends were cut back, 3 bases at V and 5 bases at J, with 7 bases in the middle. This CDR3 contains 13 residues. The CDR3: CASSFPMTGELFF. In nucleotides, the CDR3 is TGTGCCAGCAGTTTTCCCATGACCGGGGAGCTGTTTTTT.

The gene calls are TRBV6-5 and TRBJ2-2; D ambiguous. The CDR3 loop spans 15 amino acids. Germline CDR1 MNHEY, CDR2 SVGAGI. Between the trimmed V and J ends, which lost 0 bases and 1 base, there was a span of 6 bases. The CDR3 DNA follows: TGTGCCAGCAGTTACTCCTCAGAGAACACCGGGGAGCTGTTTTTT. This encodes CASSYSSENTGELFF.

The chain employs TRBV7-8 and TRBJ1-2; 9 bases map to TRBD1. Germline CDR1 and CDR2: SGHVS and FQNEAQ. This CDR3 spans 15 amino acids. J gave up 5 bases and V 5 bases, and 9 bases lay outside the gene matches. CDR3 bases: TGTGCCAGCAGCGACCGGGACAGGGAGTCTTATGGCTACACCTTC. This sequence encodes CASSDRDRESYGYTF.

The chain employs TRBV6-5 and TRBJ1-6; 9 nucleotides align to TRBD1. Germline-derived CDR1 and CDR2 are MNHEY and SVGAGI. J gave up 7 bases and V 1 base, and 5 bases lay outside the gene matches. The CDR3 spans 16 residues. The chain's CDR3 is CASSYWIGTGNSPLHF. The CDR3 DNA reads as TGTGCCAGCAGTTACTGGATAGGGACAGGGAATTCACCCCTCCACTTT.

The chain employs TRBV18 and TRBJ1-5; possibly TRBD1 for D (5 bases). Germline CDR1 reads KGHSH; CDR2 reads LQKENI. V was clipped by 4 bases and J by 5 bases, with 12 bases between them. This CDR3 region has 14 residues. The CDR3 here is CASSRRQQDQPQHF. Written as DNA, the CDR3 is TGTGCCAGCTCACGAAGACAGCAAGATCAGCCCCAGCATTTT.

V gene TRBV6-6 combines with J gene TRBJ1-3, with D tentatively TRBD1 (6 bases). The CDR3 spans 14 residues. V was trimmed by 6 bases and J by 4 bases, leaving 13 bases between them. Per the germline V gene, CDR1 is MNHNY and CDR2 is SVGAGI (reference sequence). CDR3 in amino acids: CASSKRQGGNTIYF. As DNA, the CDR3 is TGTGCCAGCAGCAAGAGGCAGGGGGGAAACACCATATATTTT.

The chain carries TRBV28 and TRBJ1-5, with D unresolved. From germline, CDR1 is MDHEN and CDR2 SYDVKM. There are 13 residues in the CDR3. V was pared by 3 bases and J by 7 bases, with 10 bases between. DNA of the CDR3: TGTGCCAGCAGTTTCAGGAGGAACCAGCCCCAGCATTTT. Translating gives CASSFRRNQPQHF.

The V call is TRBV19, the J call TRBJ1-2; no clear D. CDR1 and CDR2 from the germline V gene are LNHDA and SQIVND (reference sequence). V was pared by 8 bases and J by 2 bases, with 15 bases between. There are 14 residues in the CDR3. In DNA form, the CDR3 reads TGTGCCAGTGGGGAGGTCCCTAGCAACTATGGCTACACCTTC. Translated, it gives CASGEVPSNYGYTF.

The CDR3 coding sequence is TGTGCCTGGAGAACAGGGGTATCTGGAAACACCATATATTTT. Amino acid sequence: CAWRTGVSGNTIYF. The gene calls are TRBV30 and TRBJ1-3, with 7 bases identical to TRBD1. Germline CDR1 is GTSNPN and CDR2 is SVGIG (reference sequence). This CDR3 contains 14 residues. The ends lost 3 bases at V and 1 base at J; junction bases unmatched: 3.

The chain is built from TRBV5-6 and TRBJ2-5; TRBD1 might be the D (5 bases). The germline V and J ends were trimmed by 4 bases and 3 bases, with 13 bases remaining between them. This CDR3 region has 14 residues. The germline V gene encodes CDR1 SGHDT and CDR2 YYEEEE. The CDR3 loop reads CASSHGGREETQYF. CDR3 sequence (DNA): TGTGCCAGCAGCCACGGCGGCAGGGAAGAGACCCAGTACTTC.

The sample holds one count of this clone. The chain is built from TRBV6-4 and TRBJ2-1; 9 bases are shared with TRBD2. The V segment lost 4 bases and the J segment 8 bases; nucleotides outside the gene matches: 9. The CDR3 is 15 residues long. The germline CDR1 and CDR2 sequences are MRHNA and SNTAGT. CDR3 DNA: TGTGCCAGCAGTGGCGGCGGCGGGGGGGCGTATGAGCAGTTCTTC. It codes for CASSGGGGGAYEQFF.

This chain uses TRBV25-1 with TRBJ1-4; D is perhaps TRBD1 (6 bases). V lost 2 bases and J 8 bases, leaving 15 bases between the germline ends. Germline V gene sequence: CDR1 MGHDK, CDR2 SYGVNS. The CDR3 is 15 amino acids. CDR3 region: CASSEEDGGWEKLFF. CDR3 in DNA: TGTGCCAGCAGTGAAGAGGATGGGGGCTGGGAAAAACTGTTTTTT. The variable domain in full, completed from reference TRBV25-1 and TRBJ1-4, reads EADIYQTPRYLVIGTGKKITLECSQTMGHDKMYWYQQDPGMELHLIHYSYGVNSTEKGDLSSESTVSRIRTEHFPLTLESARPSHTSQYLCASSEEDGGWEKLFFGSGTQLSVL.

J is TRBJ1-2 and V is TRBV19, with D perhaps matching TRBD1 (6 bases). Germline CDR1 is LNHDA and CDR2 is SQIVND (reference sequence). Trimming took off 0 bases at V and 4 bases at J, with 12 bases between the two ends. The CDR3 is 15 amino acids. Here the CDR3 reads CASSIDRGTTYGYTF. CDR3 nucleotide sequence: TGTGCCAGTAGTATAGATAGGGGGACTACCTATGGCTACACCTTC.

V usage is TRBV2 and J usage is TRBJ2-3; tentatively, D is TRBD1 (6 bases). Trimming stripped 6 bases from V and 3 bases from J, with 10 bases between. Germline CDR1 reads SNHLY; CDR2 reads FYNNEI. CDR3 length: 13 amino acids. CDR3: CASSPGQTDTQYF. Written as DNA, the CDR3 is TGTGCCAGCAGCCCCGGACAGACAGATACGCAGTATTTT.

The gene calls are TRBV5-1 and TRBJ2-5, with 7 bases identical to TRBD1. V dropped 0 bases and J dropped 4; count of bases not matched to a gene: 3. Germline CDR1 SGHRS, CDR2 YFSETQ. This CDR3 contains 14 residues. CDR3 nucleotide sequence: TGCGCCAGCAGCTTGGCGGGACAGTTAGAGACCCAGTACTTC. This codes for CASSLAGQLETQYF. Filled out from reference TRBV5-1 and TRBJ2-5, the complete variable domain reads KAGVTQTPRYLIKTRGQQVTLSCSPISGHRSVSWYQQTPGQGLQFLFEYFSETQRNKGNFPGRFSGRQFSNSRSEMNVSTLELGDSALYLCASSLAGQLETQYFGPGTRLLVL.

The chain employs TRBV5-6 and TRBJ1-6, with D perhaps matching TRBD1 (5 bases). This CDR3 contains 15 residues. V lost 0 bases and J 8 bases, leaving 12 bases between the germline ends. CDR1 and CDR2 (germline): SGHDT, YYEEEE. Here the CDR3 reads CASSLAPTGDSPLHF. CDR3 nucleotide sequence: TGTGCCAGCAGCTTGGCCCCTACAGGCGATTCACCCCTCCACTTT. The whole variable domain, remainder taken from reference TRBV5-6 and TRBJ1-6, is DAGVTQSPTHLIKTRGQQVTLRCSPKSGHDTVSWYQQALGQGPQFIFQYYEEEERQRGNFPDRFSGHQFPNYSSELNVNALLLGDSALYLCASSLAPTGDSPLHFGNGTRLTVT.

The chain has TRBV18 and TRBJ2-7, with D unclear. The germline CDR1 and CDR2 sequences are KGHSH and LQKENI. The V end lost 3 bases, the J end lost 0 bases, and 9 bases lay between the germline ends. The CDR3 has 14 residues. The CDR3 coding sequence is TGTGCCAGCTCACCGACATGGAACTCCTACGAGCAGTACTTC. Amino acid sequence: CASSPTWNSYEQYF.

J is TRBJ1-5 and V is TRBV19; the match to TRBD1 covers 8 bases. V lost 6 bases, J lost 0 bases, and 25 bases stayed unmatched. The germline V gene has CDR1 LNHDA and CDR2 SQIVND (reference sequence). The CDR3 has 22 residues. CDR3 amino acids: CASRRTGQGTGLVGGSNQPQHF. The CDR3 coding sequence is TGTGCCAGTAGGAGGACTGGACAGGGTACTGGGTTGGTTGGGGGTAGCAATCAGCCCCAGCATTTT.